The rows below give T cell receptor beta chains drawn from one sample of a study of beta chain features in type 1 diabetes. Profiling relied on immunoSEQ multiplex PCR, and the TCRdb table lists in-frame clones only, not all of them. This table holds some 330,000 clones, approximately 10% found once. The sequenced material came from naive CD4+ T cells from blood. The receptors here all came from a woman aged 30 to 39 in good health. Both conserved end residues are part of each CDR3. A D gene is named only where the DNA matches it firmly. The size entry is marked missing in some rows and otherwise reads once, few, many or a size class.

J | D | size | V | DNA | CDR3
TRBJ1-1 | TRBD1 | . | TRBV28 | TGTGCCACCCACGGGGGACAGGGATCGCCTGAAGCTTTCTTT | CATHGGQGSPEAFF
TRBJ2-3 | TRBD2 | . | TRBV4-3 | TGCGCCAGCAGCCAAGTCCCCGGGACTACGGGAAATACGCAGTATTTT | CASSQVPGTTGNTQYF
TRBJ2-1 | TRBD2 | few | TRBV10-3 | TGTGCCATCGGGACTAGCGGGAGTGGTGGGTCCTACAATGAGCAGTTCTTC | CAIGTSGSGGSYNEQFF
TRBJ2-1 | TRBD1 | . | TRBV30 | TGTGCCTGGATAGCCCGGGACAGGCGATACAATGAGCAGTTCTTC | CAWIARDRRYNEQFF
TRBJ2-2 | TRBD2 | few | TRBV7-9 | TGTGCCAGCAGCCCAAGGGGTGCGGGAGACACCGGGGAGCTGTTTTTT | CASSPRGAGDTGELFF
TRBJ1-1 | . | . | TRBV6-5 | TGTGCCAGCAGTCACCGGCAGGGTAACTTTGAAGCTTTCTTT | CASSHRQGNFEAFF
TRBJ2-1 | TRBD2 | . | TRBV6-1 | TGTGCCAGCAGTCGGGGGGGGGTAGGAAATGAGCAGTTCTTC | CASSRGGVGNEQFF
TRBJ2-7 | TRBD1 | few | TRBV19 | TGTGCCAGTAGTCGAGGACAGGGTAATTTCAACGAGCAGTACTTC | CASSRGQGNFNEQYF
TRBJ1-2 | . | . | TRBV7-2 | TGTGCCAGCAGCACCGAGAGGAGTTCGGCGGGCTACACCTTC | CASSTERSSAGYTF
TRBJ1-2 | . | . | TRBV28 | TGTGCCAGCAGTTTTGCGGGTGGTGGCTACACCTTC | CASSFAGGGYTF
TRBJ1-2 | TRBD1 | few | TRBV29-1 | TGCAGCGTTGATGGTACAGGGGTAATTGGCGGCTACACCTTC | CSVDGTGVIGGYTF
TRBJ2-5 | TRBD1 | . | TRBV2 | TGTGCCAGCAGTGGACAGGGGAAAGAGACCCAGTACTTC | CASSGQGKETQYF
TRBJ1-1 | . | . | TRBV5-1 | TGCGCCAGCAGCGGGGGACTACAGAACACTGAAGCTTTCTTT | CASSGGLQNTEAFF
TRBJ2-2 | . | . | TRBV6-6 | TGTGCCAGCAGTTACTCGGCCCAGACTCCAACCGGGGAGCTGTTTTTT | CASSYSAQTPTGELFF
TRBJ2-7 | . | few | TRBV29-1 | TGCAGCGTTGGACTAACTAGCTACGAGCAGTACTTC | CSVGLTSYEQYF
TRBJ1-5 | TRBD1 | . | TRBV4-2 | TGTGCCAGCAGCCAAGTTGGACAGGATAGCAATCAGCCCCAGCATTTT | CASSQVGQDSNQPQHF
TRBJ1-1 | . | few | TRBV7-3 | TGTGCCAGCAGCTTAATGGCTCACACTGAAGCTTTCTTT | CASSLMAHTEAFF
TRBJ2-7 | . | few | TRBV14 | TGTGCCAGCAGCCAGCACGGACAATCCTCCTACGAGCAGTACTTC | CASSQHGQSSYEQYF
TRBJ2-3 | . | . | TRBV29-1 | TGCAGCGCTGCCGGGGGATTCACAGATACGCAGTATTTT | CSAAGGFTDTQYF
TRBJ1-1 | . | few | TRBV5-6 | TGTGCCAGCAGCTTGGCCGCGGGGGGCCGAGCTTTCTTT | CASSLAAGGRAFF
TRBJ2-3 | . | few | TRBV7-2 | TGTGCCAGCAGCTTAGAAGAAGCACTCCCTCCGGGATACACAGATACGCAGTATTTT | CASSLEEALPPGYTDTQYF
TRBJ2-7 | TRBD2 | few | TRBV28 | TGTGCCAGCAGAGGCGCGGGAGGGGAGGAGCAGTACTTC | CASRGAGGEEQYF
TRBJ1-2 | TRBD1 | . | TRBV5-1 | TGCGCCAGCAGCTTGGGTCGGACAGGCTATGGCTACACCTTC | CASSLGRTGYGYTF
TRBJ1-2 | . | . | TRBV27 | TGTGCCAGCAGGGGAGGAGCTAACTATGGCTACACCTTC | CASRGGANYGYTF
TRBJ2-7 | TRBD1 | . | TRBV7-9 | TGTGCCAGCAGCTTAGGAGGGGGCAACTCCTACGAGCAGTACTTC | CASSLGGGNSYEQYF
TRBJ2-1 | . | . | TRBV12-2 | TGTGCAAGTCGCCGCATCGTGGACAGGGCTTACAATGAGCAGTTCTTC | CASRRIVDRAYNEQFF
TRBJ2-1 | TRBD2 | . | TRBV7-8 | TGTGCCAGCAGCCCCCCGGGGACTAGCGGGAGGATGTTCTTC | CASSPPGTSGRMFF
TRBJ2-7 | . | few | TRBV27 | TGTGCCAGCAGTTTAACCCTGGCGGGCTCCTACGAGCAGTACTTC | CASSLTLAGSYEQYF
TRBJ2-5 | TRBD2 | . | TRBV5-1 | TGCGCCAGCACCAGTGGCGGGAGGCTGCCCGAGACCCAGTACTTC | CASTSGGRLPETQYF
TRBJ2-3 | TRBD1 | few | TRBV9 | TGTGCCAGCAGCTACCGAATCTCCGGGACAGGGCTCACAGATACGCAGTATTTT | CASSYRISGTGLTDTQYF
TRBJ2-5 | . | few | TRBV7-2 | TGTGCCAGCAGCACCTACGTCCAAGAGACCCAGTACTTC | CASSTYVQETQYF
TRBJ2-7 | TRBD1 | few | TRBV25-1 | TGTGCCAGCAGGCTACAGGGGGCTCGGGAGCAGTACTTC | CASRLQGAREQYF
TRBJ1-2 | . | . | TRBV18 | TGTGCCAGCTCACCCCCCCGTAACTATGGCTACACCTTC | CASSPPRNYGYTF
TRBJ2-1 | TRBD2 | . | TRBV2 | TGTGCCAGCTCAAGGACTAGCGGGAACAATGAGCAGTTCTTC | CASSRTSGNNEQFF
TRBJ2-3 | . | few | TRBV28 | TGTGCCAGCAGATCGGACTTTTATGGTACGCAGTATTTT | CASRSDFYGTQYF
TRBJ2-7 | TRBD2 | . | TRBV7-9 | TGTGCCAGCAGCCGCCGGCTAGCGGGAGTATCTCACGAGCAGTACTTC | CASSRRLAGVSHEQYF
TRBJ2-7 | TRBD2 | few | TRBV27 | TGTGCCAGCAGTTTATCGGGACTAGCGGGCTACCAGCAGTACTTC | CASSLSGLAGYQQYF
TRBJ1-1 | . | . | TRBV6-6 | TGTGCCAGCAGTTACGGCGGAGCTGAAGCTTTCTTT | CASSYGGAEAFF
TRBJ2-3 | . | . | TRBV6-5 | TGTGCCAGCAGTTATACAGGCACAGATACGCAGTATTTT | CASSYTGTDTQYF
TRBJ2-7 | TRBD1 | . | TRBV30 | TGTGCCTGGAGAAGGCCAGGGGGCTACTCCTACGAGCAGTACTTC | CAWRRPGGYSYEQYF
TRBJ2-7 | TRBD2 | . | TRBV25-1 | TGTGCCAGCAGTGAATGGGGGGCTAGCGGGAGGGCCGGGGGAGAGCAGTACTTC | CASSEWGASGRAGGEQYF
TRBJ1-5 | . | . | TRBV2 | TGTGCCGCCGCAGACAGTAATCAGCCCCAGCATTTT | CAAADSNQPQHF
TRBJ2-3 | TRBD1 | . | TRBV27 | TGTGCCAGCAGCAGGGGGTTGAGCACAGATACGCAGTATTTT | CASSRGLSTDTQYF
TRBJ1-2 | . | few | TRBV20-1 | TGCAGTGCTAGGGAGGGCTATGGCTACACCTTC | CSAREGYGYTF
TRBJ1-4 | TRBD1 | few | TRBV30 | TGTGCCTGGAGTACAGGGGGCGAAAAACTGTTTTTT | CAWSTGGEKLFF
TRBJ2-1 | . | few | TRBV21-1 | TGTGCCAGTACTACTTTCGCGGGTGAAGTGGACAATGAGCAGTTCTTC | CASTTFAGEVDNEQFF
TRBJ2-5 | TRBD2 | . | TRBV7-2 | TGTGCCAGCCGCCCCCCGGCGGGAGGGGGACGGGAGACCCAGTACTTC | CASRPPAGGGRETQYF
TRBJ2-4 | TRBD2 | . | TRBV5-1 | TGCGCCAGCAGCCCCAACGGGAGGGGGGCCAAAAACATTCAGTACTTC | CASSPNGRGAKNIQYF
TRBJ2-3 | TRBD2 | . | TRBV29-1 | TGCAGCGTTGATAGGCTAGCGGGAGGTACAGATACGCAGTATTTT | CSVDRLAGGTDTQYF
TRBJ2-5 | . | few | TRBV10-3 | TGTGCCATCAGTGAGTGGGCCGGGACCCAGTACTTC | CAISEWAGTQYF
TRBJ2-3 | . | few | TRBV9 | TGTGCCAGCAGCGCCCGAGCGTCCCCGGGAGATACGCAGTATTTT | CASSARASPGDTQYF
TRBJ2-6 | . | . | TRBV4-3 | TGCGCCAGCAGCCAAGACCAGATATCGACGGGCTCTGGGGCCAACGTCCTGACTTTC | CASSQDQISTGSGANVLTF
TRBJ2-5 | . | few | TRBV19 | TGTGCCAGTAGTATAGACGTCGGCAGGGCCGTCGAGACCCAGTACTTC | CASSIDVGRAVETQYF
TRBJ2-1 | TRBD2 | . | TRBV4-2 | TGTGCCAGCAGCCAGGCGCCGGGACTAGCGGGAGGGGAGCAGTTCTTC | CASSQAPGLAGGEQFF
TRBJ2-1 | TRBD2 | . | TRBV7-3 | TGTGCCAGCAGCTTACTAGCGGGAGTTGCCAATGAGCAGTTCTTC | CASSLLAGVANEQFF
TRBJ1-1 | . | few | TRBV7-9 | TGTGCCAGCAGCTTACAGGGGATGAACACTGAAGCTTTCTTT | CASSLQGMNTEAFF
TRBJ1-4 | . | . | TRBV7-2 | TGTGCCAGCAGCCCTTCCGGACAAGGTGAAAAACTGTTTTTT | CASSPSGQGEKLFF
TRBJ2-2 | TRBD1 | few | TRBV25-1 | TGTGCCAGCAGTCCCCGGGACAGGGGGCGTGTTGGGGAGCTGTTTTTT | CASSPRDRGRVGELFF
TRBJ2-1 | TRBD2 | few | TRBV18 | TGTGCCAGCTCACCACCGGGACTAGCGGGATTGGGAGAGCAGTTCTTC | CASSPPGLAGLGEQFF